One sample yielded the 9 T cell receptor beta chains listed below, sequenced in a study of PD-1 blockade in classical Hodgkin lymphoma. Sequenced by immunoSEQ multiplex PCR; TCRdb stores in-frame clones only, minus some. The sample includes around 96,000 clones, around 80% seen only once; the top ten take 12%. Brentuximab vedotin exposure varied, and every patient relapsed after autologous stem cell transplantation. The source material was peripheral blood mononuclear cells (PBMCs), sampled at baseline. The receptors stem from a human donor with classical Hodgkin lymphoma.

The V and J genes are TRBV20-1 and TRBJ2-2, with D possibly being TRBD2 (5 bases). The V and J ends lost 5 bases and 5 bases respectively, with 6 bases between them. The CDR3 runs 11 residues. Germline lookup yields CDR1 DFQATT and CDR2 SNEGSKA (reference sequence). In DNA, the CDR3 is TGCAGTGCTCCGGGGACCGGGGAGCTGTTTTTT. This codes for CSAPGTGELFF.

This clone was seen more than once but under ten times. V is TRBV7-9 and J is TRBJ2-7; a possible D gene is TRBD1 (6 bases). The V and J ends lost 2 bases and 6 bases respectively, with 20 bases between them. Germline V lookup: CDR1 SEHNR, CDR2 FQNEAQ (reference sequence). The CDR3 runs to 16 residues. In DNA form, the CDR3 reads TGTGCCAGCAGCTTAACATCGGGACACCCCATGGGCGAGCAGTACTTC. It yields the protein CASSLTSGHPMGEQYF.

J is TRBJ2-6 and V is TRBV2, with D unclear. CDR1 SNHLY and CDR2 FYNNEI come from the germline V gene. V was clipped by 6 bases and J by 4 bases, with 16 bases between them. The CDR3 has 16 amino acids. The CDR3 loop reads CASSLQQSWGANVLTF. DNA of the CDR3: TGTGCCAGCAGCCTACAACAATCCTGGGGGGCCAACGTCCTGACTTTC.

The chain employs TRBV7-2 and TRBJ2-5, with TRBD2 as a possible D gene (5 bases). CDR1 SGHTA and CDR2 FQGNSA come from the germline V gene. V was trimmed by 6 bases and J by 1 base, leaving 15 bases between them. This CDR3 is 15 amino acids long. CDR3 sequence: CASSPNGEPQETQYF. CDR3 nucleotide sequence: TGTGCCAGCAGTCCGAACGGGGAGCCCCAAGAGACCCAGTACTTC. Variable domain in full (rest from reference TRBV7-2 and TRBJ2-5): GAGVSQSPSNKVTEKGKDVELRCDPISGHTALYWYRQSLGQGLEFLIYFQGNSAPDKSGLPSDRFSAERTGGSVSTLTIQRTQQEDSAVYLCASSPNGEPQETQYFGPGTRLLVL.

The gene calls are TRBV18 and TRBJ1-2; D may be TRBD1 (5 bases). The CDR3 spans 14 residues. Germline V lookup: CDR1 KGHSH, CDR2 LQKENI. Trimming shortened V by 8 bases and J by 2 bases, and 15 bases separated the two germline ends. The CDR3 DNA follows: TGTGCCAGCGTTGCCCGCAGGGCCAACTATGGCTACACCTTC. Amino acid sequence: CASVARRANYGYTF.

The chain has TRBV30 and TRBJ2-5; no clear D. The germline CDR1 and CDR2 sequences are GTSNPN and SVGIG (reference sequence). Trimming cost V 2 bases and J 5 bases, with 12 bases left between them. This CDR3 region has 13 residues. Here the CDR3 DNA reads TGTGCCTGGAGTAGGTCAGCTGGGGAGACCCAGTACTTC. This encodes CAWSRSAGETQYF. The variable domain in full, completed from reference TRBV30 and TRBJ2-5, reads SQTIHQWPATLVQPVGSPLSLECTVEGTSNPNLYWYRQAAGRGLQLLFYSVGIGQISSEVPQNLSASRPQDRQFILSSKKLLLSDSGFYLCAWSRSAGETQYFGPGTRLLVL.

The chain has TRBV30 and TRBJ1-1; 7 bases fit TRBD1. Germline V gives CDR1 GTSNPN, CDR2 SVGIG (reference sequence). The CDR3 is 13 residues long. Trimming at V came to 0 bases and at J to 6 bases, leaving 4 bases not matched to a gene. In DNA, the CDR3 is TGTGCCTGGAGTGTAGCGACAGGGTCTGAAGCTTTCTTT. It yields the protein CAWSVATGSEAFF. The whole variable domain, filled in from reference TRBV30 and TRBJ1-1, reads SQTIHQWPATLVQPVGSPLSLECTVEGTSNPNLYWYRQAAGRGLQLLFYSVGIGQISSEVPQNLSASRPQDRQFILSSKKLLLSDSGFYLCAWSVATGSEAFFGQGTRLTVV.

This clone was recorded once. The genes are TRBV28 and TRBJ2-1; TRBD2 matches 12 bases. Germline loops: CDR1 MDHEN, CDR2 SYDVKM. This CDR3 has 18 amino acids. V trimming: 6 bases; J trimming: 6 bases; junction bases outside the gene matches: 15. The DNA of the CDR3 is TGTGCCAGCAGGGCTAGCGGGAGGGGCCGCGTGCTGACCAATGAGCAGTTCTTC. This translates into CASRASGRGRVLTNEQFF.

The V and J genes are TRBV6-6 and TRBJ2-2, with 8 bases aligning to TRBD1. The CDR3 contains 16 residues. V gave up 4 bases and J gave up 3 bases; unmatched junction bases: 7. Germline assignment: CDR1 MNHNY and CDR2 SVGAGI (reference sequence). The CDR3 sequence is CASSSGQGRYTGELFF. DNA of the CDR3: TGTGCCAGCAGTTCTGGACAGGGACGTTACACCGGGGAGCTGTTTTTT.